This is a list of T cell receptor beta chains from one sample in a study of cytomegalovirus exposure and HLA in healthy donors. Profiling relied on immunoSEQ multiplex PCR, and the TCRdb table lists in-frame clones only, not all of them. Of 99,000 or so clones listed, about three quarters are singletons. Sequencing was done on a sample of PBMCs. Source of these receptors: a man aged 60 to 75 in good health and CMV-seropositive. The CDR3 runs from the conserved cysteine through the conserved F or W. A D gene is named only where the DNA matches it firmly. Rows give clone size only sometimes, using once, few, many, or a class for an expanded clone.

J	V	size	D	CDR3	DNA
TRBJ2-7	TRBV10-3	-	TRBD1	CAISGTGISSYEQYF	TGTGCCATCAGCGGGACAGGGATCAGCTCCTACGAGCAGTACTTC
TRBJ1-5	TRBV19	-	TRBD1	CASSTRQGRDQPQHF	TGTGCCAGTAGTACCAGACAGGGGAGGGATCAGCCCCAGCATTTT
TRBJ1-5	TRBV6-1	many	-	CASSERWTNQPQHF	TGTGCCAGCAGTGAAAGATGGACTAATCAGCCCCAGCATTTT
TRBJ1-2	TRBV10-1	-	-	CASSPGQHHPNYGYTF	TGCGCCAGCAGTCCAGGACAGCATCACCCAAACTATGGCTACACCTTC
TRBJ2-4	TRBV5-4	-	TRBD2	CASSPPGGVEIIQYF	TGTGCCAGCAGCCCCCCGGGGGGGGTGGAAATCATTCAGTACTTC
TRBJ2-2	TRBV6-6	-	TRBD1	CASSAGGRELFF	TGTGCCAGCAGTGCAGGGGGTCGGGAGCTGTTTTTT
TRBJ2-6	TRBV6-6	-	TRBD1	CASRDRALPGANVLTF	TGTGCCAGCCGGGACAGGGCATTACCTGGGGCCAACGTCCTGACTTTC
TRBJ1-1	TRBV7-2	few	-	CASSPWTDPNTEAFF	TGTGCCAGCAGCCCCTGGACAGATCCGAACACTGAAGCTTTCTTT
TRBJ1-3	TRBV10-3	-	-	CAISPLDRSSGNTIYF	TGTGCCATCAGCCCCTTAGACAGGAGCTCTGGAAACACCATATATTTT
TRBJ1-5	TRBV7-2	-	-	CASRDERRNQPQHF	TGTGCCAGCAGAGACGAGCGTCGCAATCAGCCCCAGCATTTT
TRBJ1-3	TRBV13	-	-	CASSFVSSGLSGNTIYF	TGTGCCAGCAGCTTCGTAAGCTCGGGACTCTCTGGAAACACCATATATTTT
TRBJ1-1	TRBV5-1	-	TRBD1	CASSWGQGGEAFF	TGCGCCAGCAGCTGGGGACAGGGGGGTGAAGCTTTCTTT
TRBJ2-6	TRBV6-5	-	-	CASTQEGSGANVLTF	TGTGCCAGCACCCAGGAAGGATCTGGGGCCAACGTCCTGACTTTC
TRBJ1-1	TRBV2	-	TRBD1	CASSLQGGNTEAFF	TGTGCCAGCAGTCTACAGGGGGGGAACACTGAAGCTTTCTTT
TRBJ1-6	TRBV5-4	-	-	CASSLRQGNSPLHF	TGTGCCAGCAGCTTGAGGCAGGGGAATTCACCCCTCCACTTT
TRBJ1-6	TRBV5-1	-	-	CASSSQGRTYNSPLHF	TGCGCCAGCAGCTCTCAGGGGCGGACCTATAATTCACCCCTCCACTTT
TRBJ2-3	TRBV5-4	-	TRBD2	CASSFRLAGVDTQYF	TGTGCCAGCAGCTTCCGACTAGCGGGGGTCGATACGCAGTATTTT